The 14 T cell receptor beta chains below were found in one sample sequenced in a study of blood T cells in healthy people across ages. Together with a sample-barcoded 5' primer, a J-beta primer mix was included in a second PCR lasting about 7 to 11 cycles. TCRdb itself ran the 5' RACE reads through MiXCR, one entry per CDR3 protein. Of around 1,600,000 distinct CDR3 sequences in the sample, approximately 39% are singletons; the top ten hold just over 4%. The material sequenced was blood. The receptors come from a young woman in good health.

This clonotype was counted between two and nine times. The J gene is TRBJ1-1, the V gene TRBV7-9; D might be TRBD1 (5 bases). From germline, CDR1 is SEHNR and CDR2 FQNEAQ (reference sequence). The CDR3 length is 13 residues. V was pared by 7 bases and J by 7 bases, with 16 bases between. The CDR3 sequence is CASTRGDLGEAFF. Written as DNA, the CDR3 is TGTGCCAGCACCCGCGGGGACCTGGGTGAAGCTTTCTTT.

The chain is built from TRBV10-3 and TRBJ2-7, with a weak D call TRBD2 (6 bases). The CDR3 consists of 13 residues. In germline, CDR1 is ENHRY, CDR2 SYGVKD. The V end was cut by 2 bases, the J end by 7 bases, with 12 bases between. CDR3 coding DNA: TGTGCCATCAGTGAGCGGGGAGGCAATGAGCAGTACTTC. Translated: CAISERGGNEQYF.

J is TRBJ2-1 and V is TRBV20-1; 7 nucleotides line up with TRBD2. After removal of 2 bases from V and 6 bases from J, the junction contained 13 bases not matched to a gene. Germline loops: CDR1 DFQATT, CDR2 SNEGSKA (reference sequence). The CDR3 length is 16 residues. The CDR3 spells CSARPLSSGLINEQFF. In DNA, the CDR3 is TGCAGTGCTAGACCTCTGAGTAGCGGGCTCATCAATGAGCAGTTCTTC.

The V call is TRBV13, the J call TRBJ1-2; no firm D call. Germline assignment: CDR1 PRHDT and CDR2 FYEKMQ (reference sequence). V lost 5 bases and J 6 bases, leaving 16 bases between the germline ends. The CDR3 is 14 amino acids. The CDR3 DNA is TGTGCCAGCAGCGTGGTTCGAACAATCCATGGCTACACCTTC. Amino acids: CASSVVRTIHGYTF.

The sample holds many counts of this clonotype. The CDR3 sequence: CASSPRPSDTQYF. In DNA form, the CDR3 reads TGCGCCAGCAGCCCCAGACCCTCAGATACGCAGTATTTT. The V call is TRBV5-1, the J call TRBJ2-3; D is uncertain. Germline lookup yields CDR1 SGHRS and CDR2 YFSETQ. This CDR3 is built from 13 residues. Trimming removed 4 bases at V and 4 bases at J, with 10 bases between.

This clonotype came up a few times. The chain uses TRBV7-2 and TRBJ2-3; tentatively, D is TRBD2 (7 bases). Trimming pared 5 bases from V and 7 bases from J, leaving 25 bases between. Germline CDR1 reads SGHTA; CDR2 reads FQGNSA. This CDR3 has 17 amino acids. CDR3: CASSEGRLADGTNTQYF. For the CDR3, the DNA is TGTGCCAGCAGCGAGGGTCGGCTAGCGGACGGGACAAATACGCAGTATTTT.

The chain has TRBV7-2 and TRBJ1-1; D call uncertain. Germline CDR1 reads SGHTA; CDR2 reads FQGNSA. V was trimmed by 4 bases and J by 7 bases, leaving 10 bases between them. The CDR3 length is 12 residues. The DNA of the CDR3 is TGTGCCAGCAGCTCCCGACTGGGTGAAGCTTTCTTT. It yields the protein CASSSRLGEAFF.

The rearrangement uses TRBV2 and TRBJ2-5; no clear D gene. The germline V gene has CDR1 SNHLY and CDR2 FYNNEI. With 6 bases removed from V and 11 bases from J, the gap between germline ends came to 22 bases. The CDR3 covers 14 residues. The CDR3 spells CASRPLGLRQEQYF. The CDR3 DNA reads TGTGCCAGCAGACCCCTCGGGCTCCGGCAGGAGCAGTACTTC.

This clonotype was counted a few times. The V and J genes are TRBV12-3 or TRBV12-4 and TRBJ2-1; no clear D gene. The J call may be faulty, since TRBJ2-7 better matches the DNA end. The CDR3 extends over 13 amino acids. The CDR3: CASSWGRHNEQYF. CDR3 nucleotides: TGTGCCAGCAGTTGGGGAAGGCACAATGAGCAGTACTTC.

The chain uses TRBV10-3 and TRBJ2-2, with a tentative D call TRBD1 (5 bases). Looked up from germline, CDR1 is ENHRY and CDR2 is SYGVKD. This CDR3 has 16 amino acids. Trimming stripped 3 bases from V and 1 base from J, with 12 bases between. In nucleotides, the CDR3 is TGTGCCATCAGTGAAAAACAGGTCGAGAACACCGGGGAGCTGTTTTTT. This gives the protein CAISEKQVENTGELFF.

The J gene is TRBJ2-4, the V gene TRBV9, with TRBD1 matching 7 bases. The DNA end is more similar to TRBJ2-7, so the J call may be wrong. The CDR3 is made up of 14 amino acids. Germline V gene lookup returns CDR1 SGDLS and CDR2 YYNGEE. CDR3 region: CASSVGQFAYEQYF. The CDR3 DNA is TGTGCCAGCAGCGTGGGACAGTTTGCCTACGAGCAGTACTTC.

This clonotype came up a few times. The chain uses TRBV4-1 and TRBJ1-5, with D hard to call. The V and J ends lost 0 bases and 4 bases respectively, with 16 bases between them. The CDR3 runs to 17 residues. Germline CDR1 is MGHRA and CDR2 is YSYEKL. Here the CDR3 reads CASSQEPTWAGNQPQHF. The CDR3 region has the DNA TGCGCCAGCAGCCAAGAACCGACGTGGGCGGGGAATCAGCCCCAGCATTTT.

The sample holds one count of this clonotype. This chain links TRBV29-1 with TRBJ2-4; TRBD2 agrees at 14 bases. The end of the DNA is better explained by TRBJ2-7, so the J call may be wrong. Germline V gene data show CDR1 as SQVTM and CDR2 as ANQGSEA. The CDR3 runs to 13 residues. CDR3 nucleotide sequence: TGCAGCGCAGGACTAGCGGGGGGCTACGAGCAGTACTTC. It encodes CSAGLAGGYEQYF.

In nucleotides, the CDR3 is TGTGCCAGCAACCTCAGAGGGGGGATGGAGACCCAGTTCTTC. This sequence encodes CASNLRGGMETQFF. This chain links TRBV27 with TRBJ2-1; D is possibly TRBD1 or TRBD2 (6 bases each). Germline V lookup: CDR1 MNHEY, CDR2 SMNVEV (reference sequence). V was shortened by 7 bases and J by 13 bases, with 23 bases between the two germline ends. CDR3 size: 14 residues.